The clone carrying this T cell receptor (beta chain) was counted a single time. Antigen: not known. The sample belongs to a study of cytomegalovirus exposure and HLA in healthy donors. Overall study findings and caveats: In vitro testing confirmed a few CMV-associated chains as specific for CMV antigens.

Primers for the PCR totalled 60 Vbeta and 13 Jbeta. TCRdb's copy holds only in-frame clones and misses some; the assay was immunoSEQ multiplex PCR. The table lists roughly 120,000 clones, 80% to 90% of them singletons. Germline V lookup: CDR1 SGDLS, CDR2 YYNGEE. After removal of 2 bases from V and 2 bases from J, the junction contained 6 bases not matched to a gene. The CDR3 spans 18 residues. The clonotype originates from a woman in her thirties in good health and CMV-seronegative. This chain links TRBV9 with TRBJ2-1; 14 bases are a match to TRBD2. The sample consisted of PBMCs. CDR3 in DNA: TGTGCCAGCAGCGTGGCCGGGACTAGCGGGGGCACCTACAATGAGCAGTTCTTC. It encodes CASSVAGTSGGTYNEQFF.